These T cell receptor beta chains were read from a single sample in a study of cytomegalovirus exposure and HLA in healthy donors. Clones were read by immunoSEQ multiplex PCR, and TCRdb kept only the in-frame ones, dropping some. The sample holds 95,000 to 150,000 clones, around 80% seen once. Sequencing was carried out using PBMCs. These receptors all come from a female donor in good health and CMV-seronegative. Each CDR3 is given with its conserved first and last residue. The D gene is left open where the match is weak. Where a row states a size, it is once, few, many or the class of an expanded clone; other rows omit it.

J gene	V gene	clone size	D gene	CDR3 DNA	CDR3 protein
TRBJ2-3	TRBV5-4	-	TRBD2	TGTGCCAGCACCATACGACTAGCGGGAATTACAGATACGCAGTATTTT	CASTIRLAGITDTQYF
TRBJ2-3	TRBV6-5	-	-	TGTGCCAGCAGTTACTCGGGTACACGGGCAGATACGCAGTATTTT	CASSYSGTRADTQYF
TRBJ2-7	TRBV18	-	TRBD1	TGTGCCAGCTCACCAACACAGGGGATAAGGTCCTACGAGCAGTACTTC	CASSPTQGIRSYEQYF
TRBJ2-7	TRBV18	-	-	TGTGCCAGCTCACCCGACGAGGGCCGGAACTACGAGCAGTACTTC	CASSPDEGRNYEQYF
TRBJ2-3	TRBV7-9	-	TRBD2	TGTGCCAGCAGCCAAAAAGCGGGGGCCCCCACAGATACGCAGTATTTT	CASSQKAGAPTDTQYF
TRBJ1-2	TRBV6-5	-	-	TGTGCCAGCAGTGAAGAAGAGGGATCCTATGGCTACACCTTC	CASSEEEGSYGYTF
TRBJ2-7	TRBV15	-	TRBD1	TGTGCCACCAGCAGAGGGGCAGGGGGAAACGAGCAGTACTTC	CATSRGAGGNEQYF
TRBJ2-1	TRBV5-1	once	TRBD2	TGCGCCAGCAGCCCCGGGGGGAGGGAGCAGTTCTTC	CASSPGGREQFF
TRBJ1-5	TRBV9	once	-	TGTGCCAGCAGCGTGACAGACTTCGAGCAGCCCCAGCATTTT	CASSVTDFEQPQHF
TRBJ1-6	TRBV9	-	TRBD1	TGTGCCAGCAGCGAGGACAGGGCGGATAATTCACCCCTCCACTTT	CASSEDRADNSPLHF
TRBJ2-7	TRBV5-1	-	TRBD1	TGCGCCAGCAGCATAGGACAGGGGCCCTACGAGCAGTACTTC	CASSIGQGPYEQYF
TRBJ1-5	TRBV19	-	TRBD1	TGTGCCAGTAGCCAGGACAGGGGGCTACAGCCCCAGCATTTT	CASSQDRGLQPQHF
TRBJ2-7	TRBV29-1	-	TRBD1	TGCAGCGTGATCGACAGGGTGGGGTCCGAGCAGTACTTC	CSVIDRVGSEQYF
TRBJ1-4	TRBV4-1	-	TRBD1	TGCGCCAGCAGCCAACATGGGACAGGGAGTGAAAAACTGTTTTTT	CASSQHGTGSEKLFF
TRBJ1-1	TRBV11-2	-	TRBD1	TGTGCCAGCAGCCCTTGGGGCCACACAGGGGGCAGAGACACTGAAGCTTTCTTT	CASSPWGHTGGRDTEAFF
TRBJ1-1	TRBV6-4	-	TRBD1	TGTGCCAGCAGTGCCCAGGGGGAGAACACTGAAGCTTTCTTT	CASSAQGENTEAFF
TRBJ1-2	TRBV7-9	few	-	TGTGCCAGCAGCTTAGGCAGGGATGGCTACACCTTC	CASSLGRDGYTF
TRBJ1-6	TRBV28	once	-	TGTGCCAGCACCTCCCAGGGAGGTAATTCACCCCTCCACTTT	CASTSQGGNSPLHF
TRBJ2-3	TRBV30	-	-	TGTGCCTGGAGCGGGGGGCGGAGCACAGATACGCAGTATTTT	CAWSGGRSTDTQYF
TRBJ1-6	TRBV9	-	TRBD1	TGTGCCAGCAGCTCCCGGACAGGGGAGCATTCACCCCTCCACTTT	CASSSRTGEHSPLHF
TRBJ1-1	TRBV15	-	-	TGTGCCACCAGCAGAGAGAGGCGGGACACTGAAGCTTTCTTT	CATSRERRDTEAFF
TRBJ1-1	TRBV11-2	many	-	TGTGCCAGCAGCTTAGCTTACAGGTCGAACACTGAAGCTTTCTTT	CASSLAYRSNTEAFF
TRBJ1-2	TRBV7-8	-	-	TGTGCCAGCAGCTTAACCACACGGGGGTTTAACTATGGCTACACCTTC	CASSLTTRGFNYGYTF
TRBJ2-2	TRBV2	-	-	TGTGCCAGCAGAAATTGGGGGGCCGGGGAGCTGTTTTTT	CASRNWGAGELFF
TRBJ2-5	TRBV9	-	-	TGTGCCAGCAGCGTTCGGGGGGCAGGAGAGACCCAGTACTTC	CASSVRGAGETQYF
TRBJ2-7	TRBV7-2	-	-	TGTGCCAGCAGCGCTGGAAGGAGGAGTCTTTACGAGCAGTACTTC	CASSAGRRSLYEQYF
TRBJ2-1	TRBV5-1	few	-	TGCGCCAGCAGCTTGGCCGGGGAAAATAGGGCCAATGAGCAGTTCTTC	CASSLAGENRANEQFF
TRBJ2-1	TRBV30	-	TRBD2	TGTGCCTGGACCAGCGGGAGGGGGGCTGGTTCGGATGAGCAGTTCTTC	CAWTSGRGAGSDEQFF
TRBJ2-7	TRBV19	-	TRBD1	TGTGCCAGTAGTAGACGGGGACAGGGGTTAACGGGAGCGGTGCAGTACTTC	CASSRRGQGLTGAVQYF
TRBJ1-5	TRBV4-1	once	-	TGCGCCAGCAGCCAAGTTACTTATAGCAATCAGCCCCAGCATTTT	CASSQVTYSNQPQHF
TRBJ1-1	TRBV5-1	-	TRBD1	TGCGCCAGCAGTATCGACAGGGGGCATGAAGCTTTCTTT	CASSIDRGHEAFF
TRBJ2-4	TRBV2	-	-	TGTGCCAGCGGCCCAGCGGCGGACATTCAGTACTTC	CASGPAADIQYF
TRBJ2-3	TRBV28	-	-	TGTGCCAGCAGTCAATTGGCGGGAACAGATACGCAGTATTTT	CASSQLAGTDTQYF
TRBJ2-3	TRBV5-1	-	TRBD1	TGCGCCAGCAGCTCGGGGACAGGCACAGATACGCAGTATTTT	CASSSGTGTDTQYF
TRBJ2-7	TRBV11-3	once	-	TGTGCCAGCAGCTTTACTGCAGGGGTATCGAGCGAGCAGTACTTC	CASSFTAGVSSEQYF
TRBJ2-4	TRBV5-5	-	-	TGTGCCAGCAATCCCCTATTAGCCAAAAACATTCAGTACTTC	CASNPLLAKNIQYF
TRBJ1-5	TRBV19	-	TRBD1	TGTGCCAGTAGCGGGACAGGATATCAGCCCCAGCATTTT	CASSGTGYQPQHF
TRBJ2-5	TRBV6-6	-	-	TGTGCCAGCAGTTACCCGAGGGACAAAGAGACCCAGTACTTC	CASSYPRDKETQYF
TRBJ1-6	TRBV4-1	-	-	TGCGCCAGCAGCCAAGTGGAAGGACTCCCTAATTCACCCCTCCACTTT	CASSQVEGLPNSPLHF
TRBJ2-1	TRBV5-1	-	-	TGCGCCAGCAGCTTGGGCCCCGGGGGGCTCTGGCAGTTCTTC	CASSLGPGGLWQFF
TRBJ1-4	TRBV28	-	-	TGTGCCAGCAGCCTGACAGGCCCCTCAACTAATGAAAAACTGTTTTTT	CASSLTGPSTNEKLFF
TRBJ2-7	TRBV2	once	-	TGTGCCAGCAGCCCTACTTGCGAGCAGTACTTC	CASSPTCEQYF
TRBJ2-2	TRBV18	few	TRBD2	TGTGCCAGCTCACCTTTAGCGGGAGGCGCCACCGGGGAGCTGTTTTTT	CASSPLAGGATGELFF
TRBJ1-1	TRBV19	few	-	TGTGCCAGTAGTACAGGGATCACCTTGAGCACTGAAGCTTTCTTT	CASSTGITLSTEAFF
TRBJ1-1	TRBV10-3	-	-	TGTGCCATCAGTGAGTCGGGGAGGGGGAACACTGAAGCTTTCTTT	CAISESGRGNTEAFF
TRBJ1-2	TRBV30	once	TRBD1	TGTGCCTGGAGCCAAGGACAGGGAAGCTATGGCTACACCTTC	CAWSQGQGSYGYTF
TRBJ1-2	TRBV6-6	-	-	TGTGCCAGCAGTCAATATTACAGAGCAAAGACCTTC	CASSQYYRAKTF
TRBJ2-1	TRBV7-9	once	TRBD1	TGTTCCAGCAGCTCCAGGGGGCCCCTCGTCAATGAGCAGTTCTTC	CSSSSRGPLVNEQFF
TRBJ1-1	TRBV15	-	-	TGTGCCACCAGCACCCAAAGACGGGGATTGAACACTGAAGCTTTCTTT	CATSTQRRGLNTEAFF
TRBJ2-5	TRBV10-3	-	TRBD1	TGTGCCATCAGTGAAAATTCCGGGACAGGGGGAGGAGAGACCCAGTACTTC	CAISENSGTGGGETQYF
TRBJ2-3	TRBV5-6	-	TRBD1	TGTGCCAGCAGCGAAGACAGGGGGGGAACAGATACGCAGTATTTT	CASSEDRGGTDTQYF
TRBJ2-1	TRBV5-4	-	-	TGTGCCAGCAGCACGACAGTCTACAATGAGCAGTTCTTC	CASSTTVYNEQFF
TRBJ2-7	TRBV5-4	-	TRBD2	TGTGCCAGCAGCGGGGGGGCCTTTGGACTAGCGGCGAACGAGCAGTACTTC	CASSGGAFGLAANEQYF